A selection of T cell receptor beta chains follows, all from one sample in a study of T cell repertoires in aging, cancer and after chemotherapy. TCRdb itself ran the multiplex PCR reads through MiXCR, one entry per CDR3 protein. The profile shows some 11,000 distinct CDR3 sequences, 35% to 50% of them singletons. Sequenced sample: blood. The source is a human donor in good health. CDR3s include the opening cysteine and the closing phenylalanine or tryptophan. A D gene is named only where the DNA matches it firmly. Clone size is given for some rows only: seen once, a few or many times, or a class if the clone is expanded.

CSVLAGVQPQHF	-	few	TRBV20-1
CASTPQGNEKLFF	-	once	TRBV19
CASRGQGRDGYTF	TRBD1	few	TRBV27
CASSLPSGKRYTDTQYF	-	few	TRBV28
CASSPPGQGGQPQHF	-	-	TRBV18
CSARTQGANEQFF	TRBD1	few	TRBV20-1
CASSLDGQSLYNSPLHF	-	once	TRBV27
CAISEFSGANVLTF	-	few	TRBV10-3
CASRTPHGGDEKLFF	-	-	TRBV12-3/TRBV12-4
CAWSLGGDPKNIQYF	TRBD2	-	TRBV30
CASSHNYEQYF	-	-	TRBV5-6
CASSMVGDEQFF	-	-	TRBV19
CASSPGPLNSPLHF	-	-	TRBV7-3
CASSLRGLQETQYF	-	-	TRBV5-4
CATSPRPFRTASYGYTF	-	-	TRBV15
CASRADTQYF	-	-	TRBV2
CSVETGGSGNTIYF	-	-	TRBV29-1
CASSGGRVSDTQYF	TRBD2	few	TRBV6-5
CASSEPGPTNEKLFF	-	-	TRBV25-1
CASSLGQGIADTQYF	TRBD1	-	TRBV6-4
CASSEADTQYF	-	-	TRBV10-2
CASSGQSSGANVLTF	-	-	TRBV7-6
CASSFRVGTGELFF	-	-	TRBV28
CASIHPGQENTEAFF	TRBD1	-	TRBV6-5
CASSRTRTGGNYGYTF	TRBD1	-	TRBV7-2
CASSGAYRASYEQYF	-	-	TRBV6-1
CASSLGGTRAEAFF	-	few	TRBV28
CASSSLTAGQETQFF	TRBD2	-	TRBV11-2
CASSLAMNTEAFF	-	-	TRBV27
CASSRTGGINEQFF	TRBD1	few	TRBV6-5
CASRPRAQGGGYTF	-	few	TRBV6-5
CASSPTAGGANVLTF	-	few	TRBV11-2
CASSIDRDGNEQFF	-	-	TRBV19
CASSAGGYEQYF	-	-	TRBV28
CSAHVRGETQYF	-	-	TRBV20-1
CASSSPSGTQYF	-	-	TRBV11-2
CASGASGSTDTQYF	TRBD2	-	TRBV28
CATSTFGRGPYEQYF	-	-	TRBV15
CSASLWGVSTDTQYF	-	few	TRBV20-1
CASSHTEKQFF	-	-	TRBV14
CASSLGLAGEGELFF	TRBD2	few	TRBV12-3/TRBV12-4
CASRGGQGLYEQYF	TRBD1	-	TRBV6-1
CASSQEPNRANQPQHF	-	-	TRBV4-3
CASSLGGEDQETQYF	-	-	TRBV11-3
CASSQWSGAYNSPLHF	-	-	TRBV4-1
CASSLLGETGELFF	-	once	TRBV19
CATSNTPGQGARGYTF	TRBD1	few	TRBV15
CASGRREQYF	-	-	TRBV28
CSARWTAQTQYF	-	few	TRBV20-1
CASKQGRSVNTEAFF	-	-	TRBV4-1
CASSLVRAGVTYEQYF	TRBD2	-	TRBV5-6